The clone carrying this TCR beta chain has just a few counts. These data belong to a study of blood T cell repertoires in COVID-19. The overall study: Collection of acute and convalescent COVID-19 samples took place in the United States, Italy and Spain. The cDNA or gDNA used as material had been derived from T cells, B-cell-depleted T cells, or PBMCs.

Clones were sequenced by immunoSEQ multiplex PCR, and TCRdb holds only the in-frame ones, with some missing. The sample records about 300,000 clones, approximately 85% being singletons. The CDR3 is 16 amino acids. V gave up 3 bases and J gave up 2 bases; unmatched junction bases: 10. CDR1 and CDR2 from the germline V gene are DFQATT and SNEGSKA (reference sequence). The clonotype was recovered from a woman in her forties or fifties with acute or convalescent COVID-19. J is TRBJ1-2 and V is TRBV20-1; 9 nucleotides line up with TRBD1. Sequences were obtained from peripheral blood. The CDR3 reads CSASGQGWVGNYGYTF. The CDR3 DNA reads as TGCAGTGCTAGTGGACAGGGGTGGGTTGGGAACTATGGCTACACCTTC.